The clone carrying this TCR beta chain was seen a few times. What it binds is not known. Primers: 60 Vbeta forward and 13 Jbeta reverse. Assay: immunoSEQ multiplex PCR; the TCRdb copy retains only in-frame clones and omits some. The sample consists of around 67,000 clones, about 61% of them appearing once. The sample is drawn from a study of cytomegalovirus exposure and HLA in healthy donors. Overall study: Around 80 million unique TCRs from HLA-typed donors were held in an early data release.

V lost 6 bases and J lost 5, with 11 bases in between. CDR3 length equals 12 residues. Per the germline V gene, CDR1 is SGHDT and CDR2 is YYEEEE. Points from the study as a whole: As was reported, the classifier diagnosed cytomegalovirus status with high specificity and sensitivity. Some V segments (TRBV6-2 and TRBV6-3 among them) were excluded as indistinguishable. Judged likely to be a sequencing artifact was a cluster of highly shared sequence variants.

The chain has TRBV5-6 and TRBJ2-5; weak D call: TRBD2 (5 bases). The sequenced sample consisted of PBMCs. The clonotype comes from a woman in her forties or fifties in good health and CMV-seronegative. Written as DNA, the CDR3 is TGTGCCAGCACAGGACTCACCGAGACCCAGTACTTC. Encoded protein: CASTGLTETQYF.